Listed here is a single T cell receptor (beta chain). The antigen remains unidentified. The germline gene is not matched at one end of the junction; a read error may be the cause. 5'RACE with 10-nucleotide random UMIs produced the cDNA. From the 5' RACE reads, TCRdb called clonotypes with MiXCR, one entry per CDR3 protein. Among about 36,000 distinct CDR3 sequences listed, 10% were seen once. This record belongs to a study of neurological immune-mediated disorders. General study points: The absence of shared CDR3 amino acid sequences among expanded clones across subjects suggests private repertoires in all groups.

The CDR3 covers 13 residues. Sequencing was performed on PBMCs. The TCR sequence derives from a woman between 25 and 40 years old with HTLV-1-associated myelopathy (HAM/TSP). V and J are TRBV12-3 or TRBV12-4 and TRBJ1-1; D call uncertain. The CDR3 here is CASRDLGGPEALF. CDR3 coding DNA: TGTGCCAGCAGAGACTTAGGAGGGCCTGAAGCGTTATTT.